The 26 T cell receptor beta chains below all came from one sample that was sequenced in a study of blood T cells in healthy people across ages. For the second PCR, which ran for about 7 to 12 cycles, a sample-barcoded 5' primer and a J-beta primer mix were used. A single record per CDR3 protein comes from TCRdb applying MiXCR to the 5' RACE reads. The sample yields around 1,000,000 distinct CDR3 sequences, 35% to 40% seen once. Specimen: blood. Receptors were obtained from a man aged 18 to 35 in good health.

This chain links TRBV15 with TRBJ2-5; D unclear. V shed 3 bases and J shed 11 bases, with 25 bases lying between them. CDR3 size: 16 residues. Per the germline V gene, CDR1 is LNHNV and CDR2 is YYDKDF (reference sequence). The CDR3 DNA reads as TGTGCCACCAGCAGGGAACCTACCCGGGTTCTCAATGAGCAGTACTTC. This codes for CATSREPTRVLNEQYF.

Regarding this clonotype: One junction end does not reproduce the germline sequence, and a read error may be involved. This sequence joins TRBV5-1 and TRBJ2-7; no reliable D call. The DNA end favors TRBJ2-5, so the J call may be wrong. Germline V gives CDR1 SGHRS, CDR2 YFSETQ. The CDR3 loop spans 13 amino acids. CDR3 nucleotides: TGCGTCAGCAGCATCACTCTCCAAGAGACCCAGTACTTC. Its protein is CVSSITLQETQYF.

This clonotype was counted only a few times. The chain is built from TRBV10-3 and TRBJ1-2, with D possibly matching TRBD1 (6 bases). The CDR3 spans 14 residues. V lost 1 base to trimming and J lost 1 base, with 7 bases between them. Germline CDR1 and CDR2: ENHRY and SYGVKD. Here the CDR3 reads CAISEYRDNYGYTF. The CDR3, as DNA: TGTGCCATCAGTGAGTACAGGGATAACTATGGCTACACCTTC.

As regards this clonotype: Sequence at one end of the junction differs from germline and may be a read error. J is TRBJ2-1 and V is TRBV4-2, with D perhaps TRBD2 (7 bases). This CDR3 is built from 16 residues. The germline CDR1 and CDR2 sequences are LGHNA and YNFKEQ. DNA of the CDR3: TGTGTCAGCAGCCAATGGGGGGGGGGCCTTGGCAATGAGCAGTTCTTC. It translates to CVSSQWGGGLGNEQFF.

The chain couples TRBV7-2 to TRBJ1-5; 10 bases fit TRBD1. Germline-derived CDR1 and CDR2 are SGHTA and FQGNSA. CDR3 length: 15 amino acids. The ends lost 5 bases at V and 4 bases at J; junction bases unmatched: 5. The CDR3 sequence: CASSAGQGLNQPQHF. The CDR3 DNA follows: TGTGCCAGCAGCGCGGGACAGGGGTTGAATCAGCCCCAGCATTTT. Looking up the rest from reference TRBV7-2 and TRBJ1-5 gives the full variable domain: GAGVSQSPSNKVTEKGKDVELRCDPISGHTALYWYRQSLGQGLEFLIYFQGNSAPDKSGLPSDRFSAERTGGSVSTLTIQRTQQEDSAVYLCASSAGQGLNQPQHFGDGTRLSIL.

The chain has TRBV18 and TRBJ1-6, with D possibly TRBD1 on 6 matching bases. The V end was cut by 1 base, the J end by 8 bases, with 12 bases between. The CDR3 has 15 amino acids. The germline gives CDR1 KGHSH, CDR2 LQKENI. CDR3 residues: CASSPLSGADSPLHF. CDR3 coding DNA: TGTGCCAGCTCACCACTTTCAGGGGCTGATTCACCCCTCCACTTT.

The chain joins TRBV2 to TRBJ1-6; D perhaps matches TRBD1 (6 bases). This CDR3 contains 15 residues. Germline-derived CDR1 and CDR2 are SNHLY and FYNNEI. V lost 4 bases, J lost 7 bases, and 14 bases lay in between. CDR3 residues: CASSAGQTRNSPLHF. CDR3 coding DNA: TGTGCCAGCAGTGCCGGACAGACTCGAAATTCACCCCTCCACTTT.

This chain connects TRBV18 to TRBJ2-5; D is unresolved. CDR3 length: 14 residues. Germline V gene sequence: CDR1 KGHSH, CDR2 LQKENI. V lost 4 bases to trimming and J lost 1 base, with 10 bases between them. The CDR3 bases are TGTGCCAGCTCACGAGAGTGGGGCCAAGAGACCCAGTACTTC. Translation: CASSREWGQETQYF.

The J gene is TRBJ2-1, the V gene TRBV12-3 or TRBV12-4; D remains ambiguous. V lost 5 bases to trimming and J lost 5 bases, with 28 bases between them. The CDR3 has 19 residues. DNA for the CDR3: TGTGCCAGCAGTCCCCAAGAAACGTGGGTTGGGGAACTAAACAATGAGCAGTTCTTC. This translates into CASSPQETWVGELNNEQFF.

This clonotype was seen a few times. The chain has TRBV12-3 or TRBV12-4 and TRBJ1-1; D is uncertain. The CDR3 is 13 amino acids. V gave up 7 bases and J gave up 5 bases, with 14 bases separating them. The CDR3 DNA reads as TGTGCCAGCACCCTAGAGGTCGGGACTGAAGCTTTCTTT. Translating gives CASTLEVGTEAFF.

The table lists this clonotype with many counts. This chain links TRBV7-9 with TRBJ2-1, with D unclear. The CDR3 runs to 12 residues. The V gene's germline CDR1 is SEHNR and CDR2 FQNEAQ (reference sequence). Trimming shortened V by 0 bases and J by 7 bases, and 4 bases separated the two germline ends. CDR3 coding DNA: TGTGCCAGCAGCTTAGCGGAAAATGAGCAGTTCTTC. It yields the protein CASSLAENEQFF.

About this clonotype: Being one base from a much bigger clone, this may be a read error. V is TRBV29-1 and J is TRBJ1-2, with unresolved D. The CDR3 length is 11 residues. Germline CDR1 reads SQVTM; CDR2 reads ANQGSEA. Here the CDR3 DNA reads TGCGGCGGTGCCGGGCCTTCAGGCTACACCTTC. Its protein is CGGAGPSGYTF. The full variable domain, in which reference TRBV29-1 and TRBJ1-2 provide the parts outside the CDR3, is SAVISQKPSRDICQRGTSLTIQCQVDSQVTMMFWYRQQPGQSLTLIATANQGSEATYESGFVIDKFPISRPNLTFSTLTVSNMSPEDSSIYLCGGAGPSGYTFGSGTRLTVV.

The J gene is TRBJ2-5, the V gene TRBV2; no firm D call. V lost 8 bases, J lost 11 bases, and 21 bases lay in between. This CDR3 has 13 residues. The V gene's germline CDR1 is SNHLY and CDR2 FYNNEI. The CDR3 spells CASENTGYNEQYF. CDR3 in DNA: TGTGCCAGCGAGAACACGGGTTACAATGAGCAGTACTTC.

V and J are TRBV7-2 and TRBJ1-2, with 8 bases aligning to TRBD1. This CDR3 comprises 13 residues. Germline V CDR1 and CDR2: SGHTA, FQGNSA. J lost 4 bases, V lost 8 bases, and 6 bases had no gene match. The CDR3 here is CASSGTGFYGYTF. In DNA form, the CDR3 reads TGTGCCAGCTCCGGGACAGGTTTCTATGGCTACACCTTC.

Comments on this clonotype: The junction shows a germline mismatch at one end, possibly a read error. The chain links TRBV6-5 to TRBJ2-7, with TRBD1 matching over 8 bases. Judging by the DNA end, TRBJ2-5 fits better; the J call may be wrong. Germline loops: CDR1 MNHEY, CDR2 SVGAGI. The CDR3 is made up of 15 amino acids. CDR3 in DNA: TGTGCCAGCGGTTACCTGACAGGGGTCGGTGAGACCCAGTACTTC. Amino acid sequence: CASGYLTGVGETQYF.

The chain couples TRBV7-2 to TRBJ1-6, with D unclear. This CDR3 is built from 15 residues. Between the trimmed V and J ends, which lost 1 base and 7 bases, there was a span of 11 bases. The germline gives CDR1 SGHTA, CDR2 FQGNSA. CDR3 DNA: TGTGCCAGCAGCTTAGAGGCCGGTGCCAATTCACCCCTCCACTTT. Residues: CASSLEAGANSPLHF.

About this clonotype: Given a much more abundant clone one base away, this may be a read error. J is TRBJ2-1 and V is TRBV30, with 9 bases lining up with TRBD1. The germline V gene has CDR1 GTSNPN and CDR2 SVGIG (reference sequence). The V and J ends lost 8 bases and 10 bases, in that order; junction bases with no gene match: 9. The CDR3 has 12 residues. The CDR3: CAGGTGIGEQFF. The CDR3 DNA sequence: TGTGCCGGGGGGACAGGGATTGGGGAGCAGTTCTTC.

There are a few counts of this clonotype. The rearrangement uses TRBV19 and TRBJ1-2; D is possibly TRBD1 (6 bases). CDR1 LNHDA and CDR2 SQIVND come from the germline V gene (reference sequence). This CDR3 has 13 residues. V was pared by 7 bases and J by 4 bases, with 13 bases between. CDR3 region: CASNTQGPYGYTF. The CDR3 nucleotides read TGTGCCAGTAACACACAGGGACCCTATGGCTACACCTTC.

The gene calls are TRBV27 and TRBJ2-2; D remains ambiguous. Trimming took 2 bases from V and 2 from J, leaving 12 bases between them. This CDR3 has 16 amino acids. CDR1 and CDR2 from the germline V gene are MNHEY and SMNVEV (reference sequence). CDR3 sequence: CASSLGLPGNTGELFF. As DNA, the CDR3 is TGTGCCAGCAGTTTAGGCCTCCCGGGCAACACCGGGGAGCTGTTTTTT.

The rearrangement joins TRBV12-3 or TRBV12-4 to TRBJ2-1; D possibly uses TRBD1 or TRBD2 (5 bases each). This CDR3 is built from 15 residues. Between the trimmed V and J ends, which lost 6 bases and 5 bases, there was a span of 17 bases. The DNA for the CDR3 is TGTGCCAGCAGGAGGGGACGGGGAAGGCACAATGAGCAGTTCTTC. Translating it yields CASRRGRGRHNEQFF.

The J gene is TRBJ2-1, the V gene TRBV3-1; 12 nucleotides line up with TRBD2. The CDR3 has 14 residues. The junction had 7 bases not matched to a gene; V was cut back by 7 bases and J by 9 bases. Germline V gene sequence: CDR1 LGHDT, CDR2 YNNKEL (reference sequence). CDR3 in amino acids: CASISTSGGTEQFF. The CDR3 DNA is TGTGCCAGCATCAGTACTAGCGGGGGGACTGAGCAGTTCTTC.

This clonotype was found a few times. The V and J genes are TRBV12-3 or TRBV12-4 and TRBJ1-2; D gene unclear. The CDR3 length is 14 residues. V gave up 1 base and J gave up 6 bases, with 12 bases separating them. CDR3 amino acids: CASSLESLVNGYTF. In nucleotides, the CDR3 is TGTGCCAGCAGTTTAGAGTCTCTGGTAAATGGCTACACCTTC.

The chain joins TRBV2 to TRBJ1-2, with 7 bases identical to TRBD1. In germline, CDR1 is SNHLY, CDR2 FYNNEI. CDR3 size: 18 residues. V shed 10 bases and J 0 bases; nucleotides not matched to a gene: 20. CDR3 nucleotide sequence: TGTGCCATCCCACAAGGGGACAGATCACCACGACCTAACTATGGCTACACCTTC. This translates into CAIPQGDRSPRPNYGYTF. The full variable domain, its missing parts supplied by reference TRBV2 and TRBJ1-2, is EPEVTQTPSHQVTQMGQEVILRCVPISNHLYFYWYRQILGQKVEFLVSFYNNEISEKSEIFDDQFSVERPDGSNFTLKIRSTKLEDSAMYFCAIPQGDRSPRPNYGYTFGSGTRLTVV.

This clonotype was observed a handful of times. The chain links TRBV3-1 to TRBJ2-5; 7 nucleotides agree with TRBD1. The CDR3 totals 15 residues. V lost 4 bases to trimming and J lost 0 bases; unmatched junction nucleotides: 5. The germline gives CDR1 LGHDT, CDR2 YNNKEL (reference sequence). CDR3 amino acids: CASSLGQQYQETQYF. CDR3 nucleotides: TGTGCCAGCAGCCTGGGACAGCAATACCAAGAGACCCAGTACTTC.

The chain carries TRBV23-1 and TRBJ2-3; tentative D call: TRBD2 (6 bases). Being an ORF, TRBV23-1 has a function that is uncertain. The CDR3 loop spans 16 amino acids. The V end lost 2 bases, the J end lost 1 base, and 13 bases lay between the germline ends. The DNA for the CDR3 is TGCGCCAGCAGTCAACCACCCGGGGGTTGCACAGATACGCAGTATTTT. Protein sequence: CASSQPPGGCTDTQYF.

This chain joins TRBV19 and TRBJ2-4, with 9 bases that match TRBD1. Per the germline V gene, CDR1 is LNHDA and CDR2 is SQIVND (reference sequence). The CDR3 loop spans 15 amino acids. J was trimmed by 8 bases and V by 3 bases; bases with no gene match: 8. The CDR3: CASSMGDRDADIQYF. For the CDR3, the DNA is TGTGCCAGTAGTATGGGGGACAGGGACGCGGACATTCAGTACTTC.